The rows below give T cell receptor beta chains drawn from one sample of a study of blood T cells in healthy people across ages. TCRdb re-called the 5' RACE reads with MiXCR, one entry per CDR3 protein. This table has some 800,000 distinct CDR3 sequences, approximately 25% appearing once. These sequences were also reported in another study, on T cells of mothers and their children.

The specimen sequenced was blood. Receptors originate from a boy younger than 18 in good health. Both conserved end residues are part of each CDR3. The D gene is left open where the match is weak. Rows give clone size only sometimes, using once, few, many, or a class for an expanded clone.

clone size	V gene	D gene	J gene	CDR3 DNA	CDR3 protein
.	TRBV29-1	TRBD1	TRBJ1-2	TGCAGCGCCGAGGGACAGAACTATGGCTACACCTTC	CSAEGQNYGYTF
.	TRBV5-1	.	TRBJ2-3	TGCGCCAGCAGCTTGGTGGCTAGCACCACAGATACGCAGTATTTT	CASSLVASTTDTQYF
.	TRBV20-1	.	TRBJ2-7	TGCAGTGCAGGGGAGGATCTACCACGCGAGCAGTACTTC	CSAGEDLPREQYF
few	TRBV7-6	TRBD1	TRBJ2-7	TGTGCCAGCAGCTTAGAGGACAGGGGGCTTAACGAGCAGTACTTC	CASSLEDRGLNEQYF
.	TRBV21-1	.	TRBJ2-7	TGTGCCAGCACCCGATGGTCGGTATCCGCCAAACGGGATCATCTTTACGAGCAGTACTTC	CASTRWSVSAKRDHLYEQYF
.	TRBV24-1	.	TRBJ1-2	TGTGCCACCAGCGGGACGGATCGGTATGGCTACACCTTC	CATSGTDRYGYTF
.	TRBV5-4	.	TRBJ1-4	TGTGCCAGCAGCTTGGCCTCCGGGAATAATGAAAAACTGTTTTTT	CASSLASGNNEKLFF
few	TRBV7-2	TRBD1	TRBJ1-3	TGTGCCACCAAACAGGGGAACTCTGGAAACACCATATATTTT	CATKQGNSGNTIYF
.	TRBV29-1	.	TRBJ2-1	TGCAGCGTTGACTCGGGGACCAGTAGCTACAATGAGCAGTTCTTC	CSVDSGTSSYNEQFF
few	TRBV4-1	TRBD2	TRBJ2-7	TGCGCCAGCAGCCAACCTCACGCGGGAGGGACCTACGAGCAGTACTTC	CASSQPHAGGTYEQYF
.	TRBV4-3	TRBD2	TRBJ2-3	TGCGCCAGCAGCCAAGGATTAGCGGGGGGCGCGCTGGATACGCAGTATTTT	CASSQGLAGGALDTQYF
.	TRBV7-9	.	TRBJ2-5	TGTGCCAGCAGCTTAGGAATCGAGGGGACCCAGTACTTC	CASSLGIEGTQYF
.	TRBV5-1	.	TRBJ2-1	TGCGCCAGCGGATCGATACAGGGGAGGAATGAGCAGTTCTTC	CASGSIQGRNEQFF
few	TRBV4-1	.	TRBJ1-4	TGCGCCAGCAGCCGAGGCGTTAGAAAATGGGAAAAACTGTTTTTT	CASSRGVRKWEKLFF
many	TRBV24-1	TRBD1	TRBJ2-5	TGTGCCACCAGTGATACGGTTGCAGGGGGTTCGGAGACCCAGTACTTC	CATSDTVAGGSETQYF
few	TRBV20-1	TRBD2	TRBJ2-7	TGCAGTGCTTTAGCGGGAGCCACGGGGGGGGTAGGTTCCTACGAGCAGTACTTC	CSALAGATGGVGSYEQYF
.	TRBV7-3	TRBD2	TRBJ2-3	TGTGCCAGCAGCTCCGGGACTAGCTTCACAGATACGCAGTATTTT	CASSSGTSFTDTQYF
.	TRBV7-2	.	TRBJ2-2	TGTGCCAGCAGCTTGGGACCAAGCGCCGGGGAGCTGTTTTTT	CASSLGPSAGELFF
few	TRBV2	TRBD2	TRBJ2-5	TGTGCCAGCAGTGAAGCGTCTATCATGGGAGGGGCGGCAGAGACCCAGTACTTC	CASSEASIMGGAAETQYF
.	TRBV3-1	.	TRBJ1-1	TGTGCCAGCAGCCACGGAGGGGGGTCGACTGAAGCTTTCTTT	CASSHGGGSTEAFF
few	TRBV4-3	.	TRBJ2-1	TGCGCCAGCAGCCAAGATTTTGGGGGGGCGGGCTTTAAGAATGAGCAGTTCTTC	CASSQDFGGAGFKNEQFF
few	TRBV4-3	.	TRBJ1-4	TGCGCCAGCAGCCAGGACCTTTCAGGTGCAACTAATGAAAAACTGTTTTTT	CASSQDLSGATNEKLFF
.	TRBV6-6	.	TRBJ2-7	TGTGCCAGCAGTTACTCGGAGGGTATGAGTGAGCAGTACTTC	CASSYSEGMSEQYF
few	TRBV25-1	.	TRBJ2-1	TGTGCCAGCAGTGACGAGGGTTCAGCCTACAATGAGCAGTTCTTC	CASSDEGSAYNEQFF
few	TRBV4-3	.	TRBJ1-1	TGCGCCAGCAGCCAAGAAGGGTTACTTGGAGGTCTGAACACTGAAGCTTTCTTT	CASSQEGLLGGLNTEAFF
.	TRBV19	TRBD1	TRBJ1-1	TGTGCCAGTAGTGTCCCCAGGGGGGGGACTGAAGCTTTCTTT	CASSVPRGGTEAFF
few	TRBV5-1	.	TRBJ2-4	TGCGCCAGCAGCTTGGAGGGGCCTGAGATGTTAGCCAAAAACATTCAGTACTTC	CASSLEGPEMLAKNIQYF
.	TRBV10-3	TRBD1	TRBJ1-5	TGTGCCATCAGTGAGGGACAGGGAGGGGATCAGCCCCAGCATTTT	CAISEGQGGDQPQHF
.	TRBV5-6	TRBD2	TRBJ2-2	TGTGCCAGCAGCAAAGTCCCCAAACTAGCGGGAGTTTCGAGTTGGACCGGGGAGCTGTTTTTT	CASSKVPKLAGVSSWTGELFF
.	TRBV27	TRBD1	TRBJ2-5	TGTGCCAGCAGTCCAAGGACAGGATGGTCACAAGAGACCCAGTACTTC	CASSPRTGWSQETQYF
.	TRBV11-1	.	TRBJ2-3	TGTGCCAGCAGCTTCGCAGGTGGGGGGCGGTTCACAGATACGCAGTATTTT	CASSFAGGGRFTDTQYF
.	TRBV3-1	.	TRBJ2-1	TGTGCCAGCAGCCAAGATCGGCGCCAACACTACGAGCAGTTCTTC	CASSQDRRQHYEQFF
.	TRBV6-5	.	TRBJ1-6	TGTGCCAGCAGTTACTCCGAGGCAGGGGTTTCGGGGTCACCCCTCCACTTT	CASSYSEAGVSGSPLHF